Listed below are T cell receptor beta chains from one sample, sequenced in a study of T cell responses to AZD1222 COVID-19 vaccine. Only in-frame clones appear in the TCRdb table, and some are missing; sequencing was by immunoSEQ multiplex PCR. The table includes some 140,000 clones, 85% to 95% detected once. The specimen comprised peripheral blood, sampled 28 days after the second AZD1222 dose. The origin of the receptors is an adult who received the AZD1222 COVID-19 vaccine. CDR3s include the opening cysteine and the closing phenylalanine or tryptophan. D genes are given only for firm matches. Clone size is given for some rows only: seen once, a few or many times, or a class if the clone is expanded.

clone_size: few
d_call: .
v_call: TRBV18
j_call: TRBJ2-7
cdr3_aa: CASSPQGPVIGDEQYF
cdr3_nt: TGTGCCAGCTCACCTCAGGGGCCGGTAATAGGGGACGAGCAGTACTTC

clone_size: .
d_call: .
v_call: TRBV7-9
j_call: TRBJ1-2
cdr3_aa: CASSLVGNYGYTF
cdr3_nt: TGTGCCAGCAGCTTAGTAGGGAACTATGGCTACACCTTC

clone_size: .
d_call: .
v_call: TRBV14
j_call: TRBJ1-6
cdr3_aa: CASSHLQNNSPLHF
cdr3_nt: TGTGCCAGCAGCCATTTACAGAATAATTCACCCCTCCACTTT

clone_size: .
d_call: .
v_call: TRBV23-1
j_call: TRBJ1-2
cdr3_aa: CASSQSLRGTIGYTF
cdr3_nt: TGCGCCAGCAGTCAATCGCTCCGCGGGACAATTGGCTACACCTTC

clone_size: .
d_call: TRBD2
v_call: TRBV5-1
j_call: TRBJ2-5
cdr3_aa: CASSSTPSGQETQYF
cdr3_nt: TGCGCCAGCAGCTCCACCCCTAGCGGTCAAGAGACCCAGTACTTC

clone_size: .
d_call: .
v_call: TRBV19
j_call: TRBJ2-1
cdr3_aa: CASHQGNNEQFF
cdr3_nt: TGTGCCAGTCATCAGGGTAACAATGAGCAGTTCTTC

clone_size: .
d_call: .
v_call: TRBV9
j_call: TRBJ1-1
cdr3_aa: CASSPWGTEAFF
cdr3_nt: TGTGCCAGCAGCCCATGGGGGACTGAAGCTTTCTTT

clone_size: .
d_call: .
v_call: TRBV7-2
j_call: TRBJ1-4
cdr3_aa: CASSRNTATNEKLFF
cdr3_nt: TGTGCCAGCAGCAGAAACACGGCAACTAATGAAAAACTGTTTTTT

clone_size: .
d_call: .
v_call: TRBV7-9
j_call: TRBJ2-7
cdr3_aa: CASSLVTSPVSYEQYF
cdr3_nt: TGTGCCAGCAGCTTAGTTACTAGCCCGGTGTCCTACGAGCAGTACTTC

clone_size: .
d_call: .
v_call: TRBV19
j_call: TRBJ2-7
cdr3_aa: CASSIGTGYEQYF
cdr3_nt: TGTGCCAGTAGTATTGGGACGGGATACGAGCAGTACTTC

clone_size: .
d_call: .
v_call: TRBV12-3/TRBV12-4
j_call: TRBJ2-1
cdr3_aa: CATTSGLGLGQFF
cdr3_nt: TGTGCCACGACTAGTGGACTTGGCCTGGGGCAGTTCTTC

clone_size: .
d_call: .
v_call: TRBV5-4
j_call: TRBJ1-1
cdr3_aa: CASSLGAEAFF
cdr3_nt: TGTGCCAGCAGCTTGGGTGCCGAAGCTTTCTTT

clone_size: .
d_call: TRBD2
v_call: TRBV19
j_call: TRBJ2-7
cdr3_aa: CASQGLAGGIYEQYF
cdr3_nt: TGTGCCAGCCAGGGACTAGCGGGGGGTATATACGAGCAGTACTTC

clone_size: once
d_call: .
v_call: TRBV3-1/TRBV3-2
j_call: TRBJ1-2
cdr3_aa: CASSQVPLRGYTF
cdr3_nt: TGTGCCAGCAGCCAAGTCCCTCTCAGGGGCTACACCTTC

clone_size: once
d_call: .
v_call: TRBV28
j_call: TRBJ2-7
cdr3_aa: CASSRGAREQYF
cdr3_nt: TGTGCCAGTAGTCGGGGGGCGAGGGAGCAGTACTTC

clone_size: .
d_call: .
v_call: TRBV28
j_call: TRBJ1-5
cdr3_aa: CASRPWALRPQHF
cdr3_nt: TGTGCCAGCAGGCCATGGGCCCTACGACCCCAGCATTTT

clone_size: .
d_call: .
v_call: TRBV7-8
j_call: TRBJ1-6
cdr3_aa: CASSEARDTWILHF
cdr3_nt: TGTGCCAGCAGTGAGGCACGGGACACCTGGATTCTCCACTTT

clone_size: .
d_call: .
v_call: TRBV5-1
j_call: TRBJ2-4
cdr3_aa: CASSPRWQGKNIQYF
cdr3_nt: TGCGCCAGCAGCCCGAGGTGGCAGGGAAAAAACATTCAGTACTTC